The next 21 T cell receptor beta chains were all read from a single sample in a study of post-analysis software for immune sequencing data (dated by TCRdb to the mid-2010s). Overall study results and their limits: Roughly 5 TRBV segments, including TRBV5-6, TRBV5-1 and TRBV20-1, were significantly more frequent in patients than controls.

Their recognized antigens are unknown. The protocol used for the library was PCR. Sequencing relied on an Illumina HiSeq 2500. To reduce PCR and sequencing biases, unique molecular identifiers were incorporated into the TCR beta cDNA libraries. TCRdb handled the public reads itself, with Q25 trimming in fastp and clone calling in MiXCR, and kept productive beta chains. A single entry per CDR3 protein holds the most common genes and DNA from its merged rows. For this sample there are 700,000 to 800,000 distinct CDR3 sequences; 25% to 30% appear just once. The top ten clones comprise roughly 0.57% of the sample. The sample taken for sequencing was blood. The receptors come from a girl aged 10 to 17 with multiple sclerosis.

This chain links TRBV7-2 with TRBJ1-4, with no clear D. Trimming pared 1 base from V and 6 bases from J, leaving 12 bases between. The CDR3 runs 15 residues. CDR1 and CDR2 from the germline V gene are SGHTA and FQGNSA. The CDR3 spells CASSLDRANHEKLFF. CDR3 in DNA: TGTGCCAGCAGCTTAGATCGGGCGAATCATGAAAAACTGTTTTTT.

The table lists this clonotype with a few counts. This rearrangement joins TRBV7-2 to TRBJ2-7; 9 nucleotides align to TRBD1. The CDR3 is 16 residues long. V was clipped by 2 bases and J by 4 bases; unmatched bases: 9. Per germline, CDR1 SGHTA and CDR2 FQGNSA. The CDR3 sequence is CASSLKSGQGGYEQYF. CDR3 bases: TGTGCCAGCAGCTTAAAGTCGGGACAGGGCGGTTACGAGCAGTACTTC.

This clonotype was recorded many times. The V gene is TRBV6-1, the J gene TRBJ2-3, with D possibly TRBD2 on 5 matching bases. V was cut by 10 bases and J by 2 bases, with 10 bases left in between. The CDR3 spans 12 residues. The germline gives CDR1 MNHNS, CDR2 SASEGT. The CDR3 sequence is CATAGYTDTQYF. DNA for the CDR3: TGTGCCACCGCGGGTTACACAGATACGCAGTATTTT.

Notes on this clonotype: One junction end disagrees with the germline gene, perhaps due to a read error. This sequence joins TRBV7-2 and TRBJ1-2; D not certain. Germline V gives CDR1 SGHTA, CDR2 FQGNSA. CDR3 length: 16 residues. Here the CDR3 DNA reads TGTGCCAGCAGCCGCCGGACCTGGGATTTTGACTATGGCAACACCTTC. It encodes CASSRRTWDFDYGNTF.

This chain connects TRBV6-2 or TRBV6-3 to TRBJ2-7; 9 bases line up with TRBD2. The CDR3 contains 17 residues. Germline V gene lookup returns CDR1 MNHEY and CDR2 SVGEGT. V lost 5 bases, J lost 0 bases, and 11 bases stayed unmatched. In DNA, the CDR3 is TGTGCCAGCAGTATTGGAGTAGCGGGAGCCCCCTCCTACGAGCAGTACTTC. Its translation: CASSIGVAGAPSYEQYF.

This clonotype was observed a handful of times. This chain connects TRBV28 to TRBJ1-5; D unresolved. CDR1 and CDR2 from the germline V gene are MDHEN and SYDVKM. The CDR3 runs 14 residues. V lost 8 bases and J lost 7, with 18 bases in between. The CDR3 DNA reads as TGTGCCAGCGCCTACCCCGGCGGTCAACAGCCCCAGCATTTT. As protein: CASAYPGGQQPQHF.

This clonotype was counted once. The chain uses TRBV7-9 and TRBJ1-5; D is possibly TRBD1 (5 bases). Germline V lookup: CDR1 SEHNR, CDR2 FQNEAQ (reference sequence). This CDR3 is built from 16 residues. Deletions cut 1 base from V and 0 bases from J, with 10 bases between. CDR3 protein: CASSLGAGNSNQPQHF. Here the CDR3 DNA reads TGTGCCAGCAGCTTAGGCGCAGGGAATAGCAATCAGCCCCAGCATTTT.

This clonotype was seen a few times. The rearrangement links TRBV3-1 to TRBJ2-1, with D perhaps TRBD1 or TRBD2 (5 bases each). Germline V lookup: CDR1 LGHDT, CDR2 YNNKEL (reference sequence). The CDR3 covers 16 residues. With 3 bases removed from V and 2 bases from J, the gap between germline ends came to 14 bases. The CDR3 DNA sequence: TGTGCCAGCAGCCAGAGACGGGACCGCCCCTACAATGAGCAGTTCTTC. This sequence encodes CASSQRRDRPYNEQFF.

In this sample, this clonotype turned up once. The chain is built from TRBV12-3 or TRBV12-4 and TRBJ1-2; D might be TRBD1 (5 bases). Trimming took 1 base from V and 6 from J, leaving 15 bases between them. This CDR3 comprises 15 residues. The CDR3 sequence is CASSLDQGEFNGYTF. The CDR3 nucleotides read TGTGCCAGCAGTTTAGATCAAGGGGAGTTCAATGGCTACACCTTC.

The chain employs TRBV6-6 and TRBJ2-7; 7 bases are shared with TRBD2. This CDR3 has 15 residues. Germline loops: CDR1 MNHNY, CDR2 SVGAGI (reference sequence). V gave up 0 bases and J gave up 11 bases; unmatched junction bases: 13. As DNA, the CDR3 is TGTGCCAGCAGTTACTCGACGGGGGTAACAACTAGCGAGTACTTC. Residues: CASSYSTGVTTSEYF.

Points on this clonotype: The junction and the germline gene differ at one end; a read error may be behind it. This sequence joins TRBV6-2 or TRBV6-3 and TRBJ2-5; TRBD2 matches 11 bases. Looked up from germline, CDR1 is MNHEY and CDR2 is SVGEGT. This CDR3 has 16 residues. The CDR3 sequence: CASSYGTSGLQEAQYF. CDR3 bases: TGTGCCAGCAGTTACGGGACTAGCGGACTCCAAGAGGCCCAGTACTTC.

This clonotype was detected only a few times. The chain links TRBV6-1 to TRBJ2-3, with 13 nucleotides matching TRBD2. Germline V gene lookup returns CDR1 MNHNS and CDR2 SASEGT. The CDR3 has 19 residues. V lost 7 bases to trimming and J lost 1 base; unmatched junction nucleotides: 14. CDR3 DNA sequence: TGTGCCAGCACCCAACGACTAGCGGGAGGACCGAGCGGCACAGATACGCAGTATTTT. This sequence encodes CASTQRLAGGPSGTDTQYF.

The rearrangement joins TRBV7-2 to TRBJ2-3; 7 positions agree with TRBD2. V trimming: 7 bases; J trimming: 4 bases; junction bases outside the gene matches: 8. This CDR3 region has 14 residues. In germline, CDR1 is SGHTA, CDR2 FQGNSA. The CDR3: CASTHGREPDTQYF. For the CDR3, the DNA is TGTGCCAGCACCCACGGGCGGGAGCCAGATACGCAGTATTTT.

The chain combines TRBV4-1 with TRBJ2-5; the match to TRBD1 covers 8 bases. Germline CDR1 MGHRA, CDR2 YSYEKL. The CDR3 loop spans 17 amino acids. V trimming: 1 base; J trimming: 0 bases; junction bases outside the gene matches: 7. This chain's CDR3 is CASSQANRGFNQETQYF. In DNA form, the CDR3 reads TGCGCCAGCAGCCAAGCTAACAGGGGGTTTAACCAAGAGACCCAGTACTTC.

This clonotype was counted between two and nine times. DNA for the CDR3: TGCGCCAGCAGCTTATCGGCGGGGATGGCCTACTCCTACGAGCAGTACTTC. It yields the protein CASSLSAGMAYSYEQYF. V usage is TRBV5-1 and J usage is TRBJ2-7; a possible D gene is TRBD2 (6 bases). V was clipped by 2 bases and J by 0 bases, with 18 bases between them. Germline V lookup: CDR1 SGHRS, CDR2 YFSETQ. This CDR3 has 17 residues.

This clonotype has only a few counts. V gene TRBV15 combines with J gene TRBJ2-3, with 13 bases that match TRBD2. V dropped 5 bases and J dropped 4; count of bases not matched to a gene: 12. This CDR3 comprises 18 residues. Germline V gene data show CDR1 as LNHNV and CDR2 as YYDKDF (reference sequence). DNA of the CDR3: TGTGCCACCAGCGGCAGACTAGCGGGGGGCCCTCTTGCAGATACGCAGTATTTT. Translating gives CATSGRLAGGPLADTQYF.

The chain links TRBV6-6 to TRBJ2-4; D is perhaps TRBD2 (6 bases). The CDR3 has 17 amino acids. Trimming shortened V by 0 bases and J by 1 base, and 13 bases separated the two germline ends. Per germline, CDR1 MNHNY and CDR2 SVGAGI (reference sequence). The chain's CDR3 is CASSYSGLQGAKNIQYF. DNA for the CDR3: TGTGCCAGCAGTTACTCGGGACTCCAAGGGGCCAAAAACATTCAGTACTTC.

The chain links TRBV29-1 to TRBJ2-3; 9 nucleotides line up with TRBD1. J lost 8 bases, V lost 5 bases, and 23 bases had no gene match. The CDR3 sequence is 18 residues long. Germline CDR1 and CDR2: SQVTM and ANQGSEA. The CDR3 DNA reads as TGCAGCGTTAGTATACCGCTTGGCGGACAGGGGTTGGGTGGTACGCAGTATTTT. As protein: CSVSIPLGGQGLGGTQYF.

This clonotype appeared a few times. The chain uses TRBV20-1 and TRBJ2-6; 10 bases fit TRBD2. Germline-derived CDR1 and CDR2 are DFQATT and SNEGSKA (reference sequence). This CDR3 is built from 17 residues. After removal of 8 bases from V and 0 bases from J, the junction contained 10 bases not matched to a gene. DNA for the CDR3: TGCAGTCCTGTGGAACTAGCGGGGTACTCTGGGGCCAACGTCCTGACTTTC. Translating gives CSPVELAGYSGANVLTF.

This clonotype occurred a few times. The V call is TRBV12-3 or TRBV12-4, the J call TRBJ1-5, with D possibly TRBD1 on 5 matching bases. CDR3 length: 13 residues. Deletions cut 7 bases from V and 4 bases from J, with 11 bases between. The CDR3 loop is CASTGRENQPQHF. In nucleotides, the CDR3 is TGTGCCAGCACGGGCAGGGAGAATCAGCCCCAGCATTTT.

This clonotype was seen only a few times. The rearrangement joins TRBV29-1 to TRBJ2-5, with no clear D. V lost 2 bases and J 4 bases, leaving 5 bases between the germline ends. The CDR3 loop spans 11 amino acids. Germline V gene lookup returns CDR1 SQVTM and CDR2 ANQGSEA. This CDR3 reads CSVESLETQYF. CDR3 sequence (DNA): TGCAGCGTTGAATCTTTAGAGACCCAGTACTTC.